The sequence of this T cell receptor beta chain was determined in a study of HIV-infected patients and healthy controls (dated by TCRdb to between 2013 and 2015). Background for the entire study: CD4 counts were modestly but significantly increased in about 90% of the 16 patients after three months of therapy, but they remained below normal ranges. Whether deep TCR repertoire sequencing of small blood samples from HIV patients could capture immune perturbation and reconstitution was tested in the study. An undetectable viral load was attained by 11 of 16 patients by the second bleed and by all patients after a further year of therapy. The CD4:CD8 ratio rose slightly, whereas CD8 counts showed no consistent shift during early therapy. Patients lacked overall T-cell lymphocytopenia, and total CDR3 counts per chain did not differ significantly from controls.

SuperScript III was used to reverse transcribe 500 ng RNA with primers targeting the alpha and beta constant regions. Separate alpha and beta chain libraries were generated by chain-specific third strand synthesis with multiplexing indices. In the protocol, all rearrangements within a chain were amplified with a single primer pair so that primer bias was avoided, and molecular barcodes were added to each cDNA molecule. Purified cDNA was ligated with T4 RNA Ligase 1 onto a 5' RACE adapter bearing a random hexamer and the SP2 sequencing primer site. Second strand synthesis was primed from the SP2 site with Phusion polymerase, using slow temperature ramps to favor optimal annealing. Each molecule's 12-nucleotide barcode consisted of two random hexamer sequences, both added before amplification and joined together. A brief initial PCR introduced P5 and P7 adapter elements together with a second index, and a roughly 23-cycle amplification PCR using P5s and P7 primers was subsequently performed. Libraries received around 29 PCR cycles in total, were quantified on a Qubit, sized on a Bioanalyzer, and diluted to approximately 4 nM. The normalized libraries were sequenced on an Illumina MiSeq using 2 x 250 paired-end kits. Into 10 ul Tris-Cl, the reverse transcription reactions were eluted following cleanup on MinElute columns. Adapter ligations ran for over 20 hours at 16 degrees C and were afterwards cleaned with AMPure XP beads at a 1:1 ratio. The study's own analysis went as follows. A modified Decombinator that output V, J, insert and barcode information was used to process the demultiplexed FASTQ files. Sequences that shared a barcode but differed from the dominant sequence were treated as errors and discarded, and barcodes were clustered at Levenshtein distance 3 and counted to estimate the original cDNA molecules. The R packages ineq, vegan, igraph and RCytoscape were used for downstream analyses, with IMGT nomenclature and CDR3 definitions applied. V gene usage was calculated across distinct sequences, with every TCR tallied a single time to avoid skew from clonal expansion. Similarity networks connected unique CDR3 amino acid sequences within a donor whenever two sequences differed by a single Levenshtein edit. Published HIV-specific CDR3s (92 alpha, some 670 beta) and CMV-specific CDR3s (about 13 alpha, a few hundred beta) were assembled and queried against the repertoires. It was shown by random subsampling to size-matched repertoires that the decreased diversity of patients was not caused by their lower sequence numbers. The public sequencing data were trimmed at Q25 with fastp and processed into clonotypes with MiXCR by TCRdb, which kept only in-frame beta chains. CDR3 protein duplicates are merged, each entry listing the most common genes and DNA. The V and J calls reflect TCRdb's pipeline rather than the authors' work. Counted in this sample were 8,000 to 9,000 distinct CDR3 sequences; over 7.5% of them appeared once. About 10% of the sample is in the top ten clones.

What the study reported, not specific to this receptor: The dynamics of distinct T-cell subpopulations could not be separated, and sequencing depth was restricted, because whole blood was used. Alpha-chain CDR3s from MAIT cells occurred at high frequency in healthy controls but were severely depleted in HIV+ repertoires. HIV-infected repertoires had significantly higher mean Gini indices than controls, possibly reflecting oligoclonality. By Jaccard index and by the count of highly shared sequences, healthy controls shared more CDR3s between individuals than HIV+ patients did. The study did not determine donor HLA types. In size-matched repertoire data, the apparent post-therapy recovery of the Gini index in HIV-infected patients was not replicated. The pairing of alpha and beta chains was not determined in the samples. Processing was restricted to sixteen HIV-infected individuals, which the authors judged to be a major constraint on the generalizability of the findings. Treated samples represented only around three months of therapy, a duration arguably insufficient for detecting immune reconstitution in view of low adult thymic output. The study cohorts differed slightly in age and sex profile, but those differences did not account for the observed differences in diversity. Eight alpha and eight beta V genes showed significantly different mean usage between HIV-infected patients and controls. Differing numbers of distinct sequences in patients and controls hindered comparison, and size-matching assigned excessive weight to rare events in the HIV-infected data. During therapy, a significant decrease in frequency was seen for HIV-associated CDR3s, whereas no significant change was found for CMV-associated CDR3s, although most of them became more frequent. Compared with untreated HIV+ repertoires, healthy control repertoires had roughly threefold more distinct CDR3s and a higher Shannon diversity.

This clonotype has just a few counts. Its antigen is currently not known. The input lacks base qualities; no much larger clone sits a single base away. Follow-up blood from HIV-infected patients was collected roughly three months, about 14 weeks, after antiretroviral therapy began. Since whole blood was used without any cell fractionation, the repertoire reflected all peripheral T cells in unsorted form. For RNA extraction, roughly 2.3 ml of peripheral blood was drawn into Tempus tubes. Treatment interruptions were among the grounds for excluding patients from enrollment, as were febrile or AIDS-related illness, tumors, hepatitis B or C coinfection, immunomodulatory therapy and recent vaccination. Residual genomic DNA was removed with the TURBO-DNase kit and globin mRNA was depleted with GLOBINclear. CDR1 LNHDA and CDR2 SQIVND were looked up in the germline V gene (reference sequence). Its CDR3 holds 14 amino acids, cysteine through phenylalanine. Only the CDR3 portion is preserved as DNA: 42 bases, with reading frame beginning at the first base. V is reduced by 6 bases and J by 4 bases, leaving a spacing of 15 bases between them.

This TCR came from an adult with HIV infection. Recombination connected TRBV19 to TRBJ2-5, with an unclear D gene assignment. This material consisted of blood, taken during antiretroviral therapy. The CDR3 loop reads CASRNYPQAETQYF. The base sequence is TGTGCCAGTAGAAACTATCCGCAGGCAGAGACCCAGTACTTC. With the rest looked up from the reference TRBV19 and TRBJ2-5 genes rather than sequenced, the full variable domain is DGGITQSPKYLFRKEGQNVTLSCEQNLNHDAMYWYRQDPGQGLRLIYYSQIVNDFQKGDIAEGYSVSREKKESFPLTVTSAQKNPTAFYLCASRNYPQAETQYFGPGTRLLVL.